These 21 T cell receptor beta chains share one sample of origin, sequenced in a study of cytomegalovirus exposure and HLA in healthy donors. Repertoires were generated with immunoSEQ multiplex PCR, while TCRdb's copy carries only in-frame clones and drops some. The sample records approximately 120,000 clones, around nine tenths being singletons. Sequencing was carried out using PBMCs. The receptor source for this set is a woman aged 18-30 years in good health and CMV-seronegative.

The V call is TRBV19, the J call TRBJ2-2; TRBD2 agrees at 9 bases. After removal of 3 bases from V and 5 bases from J, the junction contained 10 bases not matched to a gene. Germline values: CDR1 LNHDA, CDR2 SQIVND (reference sequence). CDR3 length equals 17 residues. The CDR3 sequence: CASSIVRLAGFTGELFF. The CDR3 nucleotides are TGTGCCAGTAGTATTGTCCGCCTAGCGGGATTTACCGGGGAGCTGTTTTTT.

The DNA of the CDR3 is TGTGCCAGCATCGGGGATGGCAATCAGCCCCAGCATTTT. Translated: CASIGDGNQPQHF. The chain has TRBV2 and TRBJ1-5; unclear D gene. This CDR3 contains 13 residues. Looked up from germline, CDR1 is SNHLY and CDR2 is FYNNEI. V lost 7 bases, J lost 2 bases, and 9 bases lay in between.

The chain couples TRBV15 to TRBJ2-5; 7 nucleotides line up with TRBD2. After removal of 0 bases from V and 5 bases from J, the junction contained 15 bases not matched to a gene. The CDR3 extends over 18 amino acids. Per the germline V gene, CDR1 is LNHNV and CDR2 is YYDKDF (reference sequence). CDR3 sequence reads: CATSRDGLAVLGRETQYF. CDR3 sequence (DNA): TGTGCCACCAGCAGAGATGGTCTAGCGGTCCTTGGCAGGGAGACCCAGTACTTC. The full variable domain, its missing parts supplied by reference TRBV15 and TRBJ2-5, is DAMVIQNPRYQVTQFGKPVTLSCSQTLNHNVMYWYQQKSSQAPKLLFHYYDKDFNNEADTPDNFQSRRPNTSFCFLDIRSPGLGDTAMYLCATSRDGLAVLGRETQYFGPGTRLLVL.

This clone was seen once. The V call is TRBV27, the J call TRBJ2-7; 9 nucleotides line up with TRBD2. Trimming took 6 bases from V and 0 from J; bases not matched to a gene: 3. Germline loops: CDR1 MNHEY, CDR2 SMNVEV (reference sequence). The CDR3 is made up of 14 amino acids. CDR3 region: CASRWTSDSYEQYF. CDR3 sequence (DNA): TGTGCCAGCAGGTGGACTAGCGACTCCTACGAGCAGTACTTC.

The chain combines TRBV19 with TRBJ2-2; maybe TRBD1 (5 bases). Germline assignment: CDR1 LNHDA and CDR2 SQIVND (reference sequence). V lost 4 bases, J lost 6 bases, and 12 bases lay in between. This CDR3 is built from 14 residues. This CDR3 reads CASSTGNGAGELFF. In nucleotides, the CDR3 is TGTGCCAGTAGTACAGGGAATGGCGCCGGGGAGCTGTTTTTT.

This chain connects TRBV15 to TRBJ1-1; tentative D call: TRBD1 (5 bases). V was pared by 4 bases and J by 2 bases, with 11 bases between. The CDR3 is made up of 14 amino acids. Germline CDR1 LNHNV, CDR2 YYDKDF (reference sequence). The CDR3 DNA is TGTGCCACCAGCACTACCCAGGGAAACACTGAAGCTTTCTTT. This gives the protein CATSTTQGNTEAFF.

This clone came up a few times. The gene calls are TRBV5-1 and TRBJ2-3; TRBD2 matches at 7 bases. V gave up 3 bases and J gave up 5 bases; unmatched junction bases: 6. This CDR3 region has 14 residues. CDR1 and CDR2 from the germline V gene are SGHRS and YFSETQ. CDR3 nucleotides: TGCGCCAGCAGCTGGAGCGGGGCGGAAGATACGCAGTATTTT. This codes for CASSWSGAEDTQYF.

This sequence joins TRBV6-5 and TRBJ1-5; TRBD1 is a possible D gene (5 bases). Germline V gene sequence: CDR1 MNHEY, CDR2 SVGAGI. The CDR3 consists of 15 residues. The V gene lost 0 bases and the J gene lost 6 bases, with 12 bases spanning the gap. CDR3 sequence (DNA): TGTGCCAGCAGTTACTCAGGGGCGGGAAGTCAGCCCCAGCATTTT. Its protein is CASSYSGAGSQPQHF.

This chain joins TRBV5-1 and TRBJ2-3; 13 bases fit TRBD2. J gave up 1 base and V 4 bases, and 3 bases lay outside the gene matches. CDR3 length: 16 residues. Germline V gene lookup returns CDR1 SGHRS and CDR2 YFSETQ. The CDR3 nucleotides are TGCGCCAGCAGCCCCGGACTAGCGGGAGGCACAGATACGCAGTATTTT. Protein product: CASSPGLAGGTDTQYF.

This clone was counted once. J is TRBJ2-7 and V is TRBV5-1; weak D call: TRBD1 (7 bases). The CDR3 covers 16 residues. Trimming left V 0 bases short and J 3 bases short, with 16 bases between. From germline, CDR1 is SGHRS and CDR2 YFSETQ. CDR3 residues: CASSLGLGQGGYEQYF. In nucleotides, the CDR3 is TGCGCCAGCAGCTTGGGTCTTGGCCAGGGGGGCTACGAGCAGTACTTC.

The chain combines TRBV11-2 with TRBJ2-5, with TRBD2 identical over 7 bases. The trim removed 5 bases at V and 5 bases at J, leaving 11 bases unmatched. Germline CDR1 reads SGHAT; CDR2 reads FQNNGV. CDR3 length: 15 amino acids. In nucleotides, the CDR3 is TGTGCCAGCAGCCGGAAAGCGGGACCGGGGGAGACCCAGTACTTC. This codes for CASSRKAGPGETQYF.

The chain joins TRBV2 to TRBJ1-2; 11 bases map to TRBD1. Germline V CDR1 and CDR2: SNHLY, FYNNEI. The length of the CDR3 is 14 residues. J lost 6 bases, V lost 5 bases, and 5 bases had no gene match. Here the CDR3 reads CASSIRTGGNGYTF. CDR3 DNA sequence: TGTGCCAGCAGTATCCGGACAGGGGGCAATGGCTACACCTTC. The whole variable domain, remainder taken from reference TRBV2 and TRBJ1-2, is EPEVTQTPSHQVTQMGQEVILRCVPISNHLYFYWYRQILGQKVEFLVSFYNNEISEKSEIFDDQFSVERPDGSNFTLKIRSTKLEDSAMYFCASSIRTGGNGYTFGSGTRLTVV.

The V call is TRBV28, the J call TRBJ1-2; 7 bases fit TRBD1. The V gene end was trimmed by 4 bases and the J gene end by 4 bases; junction bases not matched to a gene: 6. The CDR3 runs 14 residues. The germline V gene encodes CDR1 MDHEN and CDR2 SYDVKM. The CDR3 DNA is TGTGCCAGCAGTTCGACAGGGACACTCTATGGCTACACCTTC. The encoded protein is CASSSTGTLYGYTF.

This chain connects TRBV2 to TRBJ1-5; D is uncertain. The V end lost 4 bases, the J end lost 2 bases, and 6 bases lay between the germline ends. The CDR3 runs 13 residues. Germline CDR1 is SNHLY and CDR2 is FYNNEI. The CDR3 DNA sequence: TGTGCCAGCAGTGGGGCGCGCAATCAGCCCCAGCATTTT. Protein sequence: CASSGARNQPQHF.

The chain combines TRBV5-6 with TRBJ2-1; 12 bases are shared with TRBD2. After removal of 4 bases from V and 6 bases from J, the junction contained 5 bases not matched to a gene. This CDR3 spans 15 amino acids. Germline CDR1 reads SGHDT; CDR2 reads YYEEEE. The CDR3 region has the DNA TGTGCCAGCAGCCCGACTAGCGGGAGTCCCAATGAGCAGTTCTTC. It yields the protein CASSPTSGSPNEQFF.

V and J are TRBV11-2 and TRBJ2-3; D ambiguous. Germline assignment: CDR1 SGHAT and CDR2 FQNNGV. V was pared by 3 bases and J by 5 bases, with 3 bases between. The CDR3 runs 11 residues. The CDR3 sequence: CASSFKDTQYF. CDR3 bases: TGTGCCAGCAGCTTTAAAGATACGCAGTATTTT. The whole variable domain, remainder taken from reference TRBV11-2 and TRBJ2-3, is EAGVAQSPRYKIIEKRQSVAFWCNPISGHATLYWYQQILGQGPKLLIQFQNNGVVDDSQLPKDRFSAERLKGVDSTLKIQPAKLEDSAVYLCASSFKDTQYFGPGTRLTVL.

J is TRBJ2-1 and V is TRBV5-6; no reliable D call. V was pared by 4 bases and J by 12 bases, with 14 bases between. This CDR3 spans 12 amino acids. Germline CDR1 and CDR2: SGHDT and YYEEEE. The CDR3 loop reads CASSQEPVRQFF. As DNA, the CDR3 is TGTGCCAGCAGCCAGGAACCGGTTAGGCAGTTCTTC.

This chain uses TRBV10-3 with TRBJ1-1; TRBD1 aligns across 10 bases. The germline CDR1 and CDR2 sequences are ENHRY and SYGVKD. This CDR3 contains 13 residues. J was trimmed by 4 bases and V by 6 bases; bases with no gene match: 2. This CDR3 reads CAIRGQGVTEAFF. The CDR3, as DNA: TGTGCCATCAGAGGACAGGGGGTCACTGAAGCTTTCTTT.

This clone was seen only once. The chain couples TRBV10-3 to TRBJ2-5; 12 bases are a match to TRBD2. This CDR3 has 15 residues. The V segment lost 8 bases and the J segment 2 bases; nucleotides outside the gene matches: 6. Per germline, CDR1 ENHRY and CDR2 SYGVKD. The CDR3 spells CAIRRTSGAQETQYF. DNA of the CDR3: TGTGCCATCCGGAGGACTAGCGGGGCACAAGAGACCCAGTACTTC.

The V gene is TRBV11-2, the J gene TRBJ1-3; 8 bases align to TRBD1. J gave up 2 bases and V 5 bases, and 5 bases lay outside the gene matches. The CDR3 loop spans 15 amino acids. Germline CDR1 SGHAT, CDR2 FQNNGV. The CDR3 DNA reads as TGTGCCAGCAGCCCTCAGGGGGCGCCTGGAAACACCATATATTTT. Translation gives CASSPQGAPGNTIYF. The full variable domain, in which reference TRBV11-2 and TRBJ1-3 provide the parts outside the CDR3, is EAGVAQSPRYKIIEKRQSVAFWCNPISGHATLYWYQQILGQGPKLLIQFQNNGVVDDSQLPKDRFSAERLKGVDSTLKIQPAKLEDSAVYLCASSPQGAPGNTIYFGEGSWLTVV.

This rearrangement joins TRBV13 to TRBJ1-1; D unclear. Between the trimmed V and J ends, which lost 0 bases and 3 bases, there was a span of 14 bases. Germline values: CDR1 PRHDT, CDR2 FYEKMQ (reference sequence). The CDR3 spans 16 residues. The CDR3 here is CASSLGRRLEDTEAFF. CDR3 DNA: TGTGCCAGCAGCTTAGGCCGACGACTGGAGGACACTGAAGCTTTCTTT.